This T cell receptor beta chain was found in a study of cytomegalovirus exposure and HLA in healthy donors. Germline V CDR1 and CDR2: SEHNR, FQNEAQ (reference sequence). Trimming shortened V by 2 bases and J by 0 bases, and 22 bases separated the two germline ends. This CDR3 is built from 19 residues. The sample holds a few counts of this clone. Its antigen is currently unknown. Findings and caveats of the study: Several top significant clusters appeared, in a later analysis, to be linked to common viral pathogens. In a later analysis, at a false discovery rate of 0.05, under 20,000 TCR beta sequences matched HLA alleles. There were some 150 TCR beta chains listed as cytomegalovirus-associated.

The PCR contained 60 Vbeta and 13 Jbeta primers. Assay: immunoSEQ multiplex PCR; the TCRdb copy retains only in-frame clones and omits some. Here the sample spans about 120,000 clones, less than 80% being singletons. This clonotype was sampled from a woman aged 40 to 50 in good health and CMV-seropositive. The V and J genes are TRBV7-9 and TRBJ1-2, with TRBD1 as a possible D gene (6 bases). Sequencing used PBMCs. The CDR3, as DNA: TGTGCCAGCAGCTTAAAGGGTTACCGACAGGAGCCCACTAACTATGGCTACACCTTC. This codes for CASSLKGYRQEPTNYGYTF. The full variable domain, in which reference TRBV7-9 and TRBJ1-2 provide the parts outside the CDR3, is DTGVSQNPRHKITKRGQNVTFRCDPISEHNRLYWYRQTLGQGPEFLTYFQNEAQLEKSRLLSDRFSAERPKGSFSTLEIQRTEQGDSAMYLCASSLKGYRQEPTNYGYTFGSGTRLTVV.